This T cell receptor beta chain was recorded in a study of blood T cell repertoires in COVID-19. Sequenced by immunoSEQ multiplex PCR; TCRdb stores in-frame clones only, minus some. Found here are tens of thousands of clones, 70% to 90% of them singletons; the top ten hold 11%. This CDR3 has 13 amino acids. The V gene lost 5 bases and the J gene lost 3 bases, with 11 bases spanning the gap. Per the germline V gene, CDR1 is SGHNT and CDR2 is YENEEA. The chain has TRBV11-3 and TRBJ2-7; tentatively, D is TRBD1 (6 bases). This TCR came from a man between 65 and 79 years old with active or convalescent COVID-19. The sequencing sample was made of peripheral blood. The CDR3 is CASSRNRDYEQYF. The CDR3 DNA follows: TGTGCCAGCAGCCGAAACAGGGACTACGAGCAGTACTTC. The full variable domain, completed using reference TRBV11-3 and TRBJ2-7, is EAGVVQSPRYKIIEKKQPVAFWCNPISGHNTLYWYLQNLGQGPELLIRYENEEAVDDSQLPKDRFSAERLKGVDSTLKIQPAELGDSAVYLCASSRNRDYEQYFGPGTRLTVT.